Presented here are 19 T cell receptor beta chains from one specimen sequenced in a study of CD8+CD57+ T cells in acquired aplastic anemia. Researchers used genomic DNA as the template to profile TCR beta VDJ and CDR3. TCRdb re-called the reads with MiXCR, one entry per CDR3 protein. The repertoire holds about 160,000 distinct CDR3 sequences, with 40% to 60% as singletons. Patients chosen for sequencing had CD8+CD57+ cells that had expanded, as shown by flow cytometry. The sample was sorted CD4+, CD8+, or CD8+CD57+ T cells (not recorded which) from PBMCs. The origin of the receptors is a human donor with aplastic anemia.

The rearrangement uses TRBV25-1 and TRBJ1-6; D gene unclear. The germline V gene has CDR1 MGHDK and CDR2 SYGVNS. This CDR3 comprises 15 residues. Deletions cut 2 bases from V and 3 bases from J, with 8 bases between. The CDR3 loop reads CASSETSGYNSPLHF. DNA for the CDR3: TGTGCCAGCAGTGAAACCTCCGGCTATAATTCACCCCTCCACTTT.

This chain links TRBV5-1 with TRBJ2-2, with unresolved D. V was cut by 0 bases and J by 7 bases, with 4 bases left in between. The CDR3 totals 12 residues. Per germline, CDR1 SGHRS and CDR2 YFSETQ. The CDR3 coding sequence is TGCGCCAGCAGCTTGGTACACGGGGAGCTGTTTTTT. Its protein is CASSLVHGELFF.

This clonotype was detected ten times or more. V usage is TRBV2 and J usage is TRBJ1-2; TRBD1 agrees at 8 bases. The V gene end was trimmed by 6 bases and the J gene end by 2 bases; junction bases not matched to a gene: 2. The CDR3 consists of 13 residues. Germline CDR1 and CDR2: SNHLY and FYNNEI. The CDR3 sequence: CASSGDRNYGYTF. CDR3 DNA: TGTGCCAGCAGCGGGGACAGGAACTATGGCTACACCTTC.

The V and J genes are TRBV7-9 and TRBJ2-7; D is uncertain. V shed 3 bases and J shed 3 bases, with 3 bases lying between them. The CDR3 is made up of 11 amino acids. Looked up from germline, CDR1 is SEHNR and CDR2 is FQNEAQ (reference sequence). CDR3 in amino acids: CASSFNYEQYF. CDR3 DNA: TGTGCCAGCAGCTTTAACTACGAGCAGTACTTC.

The chain employs TRBV10-1 and TRBJ1-5; 10 nucleotides agree with TRBD1. The V and J ends lost 6 bases and 0 bases, in that order; junction bases with no gene match: 5. The germline gives CDR1 WNHNN, CDR2 SYGVQD (reference sequence). There are 16 residues in the CDR3. The CDR3 region has the DNA TGCGCCAGCAGGGACAGGGGGGGATATAGCAATCAGCCCCAGCATTTT. It yields the protein CASRDRGGYSNQPQHF.

This clonotype came up a few times. The V call is TRBV6-1, the J call TRBJ2-2, with 9 bases aligning to TRBD1. In germline, CDR1 is MNHNS, CDR2 SASEGT. The CDR3 is 17 residues long. V dropped 4 bases and J dropped 2; count of bases not matched to a gene: 8. The CDR3 reads CASSAVQGASNTGELFF. The CDR3 nucleotides read TGTGCCAGCAGTGCAGTACAGGGGGCATCCAACACCGGGGAGCTGTTTTTT.

This chain uses TRBV6-5 with TRBJ2-3, with 7 bases lining up with TRBD2. Germline values: CDR1 MNHEY, CDR2 SVGAGI. V trimming: 0 bases; J trimming: 9 bases; junction bases outside the gene matches: 3. The CDR3 consists of 13 residues. The CDR3 region is CASSYSGGGTQYF. For the CDR3, the DNA is TGTGCCAGCAGTTACTCTGGGGGGGGGACGCAGTATTTT.

The CDR3 DNA reads as TGTGCCACCAAGACTAGCGGGGGTCGCACAGATACGCAGTATTTT. Amino acids: CATKTSGGRTDTQYF. The chain joins TRBV2 to TRBJ2-3; 12 bases match TRBD2. The CDR3 has 15 amino acids. Losses at the gene ends were 10 bases for V and 1 base for J; bases not matched to a gene: 6. In germline, CDR1 is SNHLY, CDR2 FYNNEI.

CDR3 nucleotides: TGTGCCAGCAGCTCCCCGGGGGGACTCTCCTACAATGAGCAGTTCTTC. Residues: CASSSPGGLSYNEQFF. This chain joins TRBV5-4 and TRBJ2-1; 7 nucleotides align to TRBD2. The CDR3 is 16 amino acids. The V and J ends lost 3 bases and 0 bases, in that order; junction bases with no gene match: 6. CDR1 and CDR2 (germline): SGHNT, YYREEE (reference sequence).

The chain uses TRBV15 and TRBJ1-2, with D maybe TRBD1 (6 bases). V lost 8 bases to trimming and J lost 6 bases, with 16 bases between them. This CDR3 region has 13 residues. CDR1 LNHNV and CDR2 YYDKDF come from the germline V gene (reference sequence). CDR3 in DNA: TGTGCCACCGGGACACTACCTGGGAATGGCTACACCTTC. Translating gives CATGTLPGNGYTF.

The sample holds many counts of this clonotype. The rearrangement links TRBV20-1 to TRBJ2-3; 11 positions agree with TRBD2. The CDR3 has 16 amino acids. V dropped 6 bases and J dropped 2; count of bases not matched to a gene: 10. The germline CDR1 and CDR2 sequences are DFQATT and SNEGSKA (reference sequence). This CDR3 is CSAPSLGLADTDTQYF. The DNA for the CDR3 is TGCAGTGCGCCATCATTGGGACTAGCGGACACAGATACGCAGTATTTT.

V usage is TRBV29-1 and J usage is TRBJ2-1; D not certain. The CDR3 length is 15 residues. The germline V and J ends were trimmed by 4 bases and 0 bases, with 13 bases remaining between them. The germline V gene encodes CDR1 SQVTM and CDR2 ANQGSEA. CDR3 sequence: CSVGEVAGSYNEQFF. DNA of the CDR3: TGCAGCGTTGGTGAGGTAGCTGGCTCCTACAATGAGCAGTTCTTC.

This clonotype has a count of ten or more. V gene TRBV29-1 combines with J gene TRBJ2-7; D gene uncertain. Deletions cut 6 bases from V and 2 bases from J, with 14 bases between. The CDR3 is 13 amino acids. The V gene's germline CDR1 is SQVTM and CDR2 ANQGSEA. CDR3 DNA sequence: TGCAGCGTAAGGATGGACGGCGCCTACGAGCAGTACTTC. Residues: CSVRMDGAYEQYF.

This clonotype was seen ten or more times. J is TRBJ2-5 and V is TRBV7-8; TRBD2 matches 11 bases. V dropped 5 bases and J dropped 1; count of bases not matched to a gene: 12. CDR1 SGHVS and CDR2 FQNEAQ come from the germline V gene. The CDR3 is made up of 18 amino acids. CDR3 nucleotide sequence: TGTGCCAGCAGCCCAACCGAGAGACTAGCGGGAATCCAAGAGACCCAGTACTTC. It yields the protein CASSPTERLAGIQETQYF.

This clonotype has a count of ten or more. This chain connects TRBV4-3 to TRBJ2-1, with a weak D call TRBD2 (6 bases). The germline V gene encodes CDR1 LGHNA and CDR2 YSLEER. Trimming cost V 0 bases and J 1 base, with 19 bases left between them. The CDR3 loop spans 19 amino acids. CDR3 nucleotide sequence: TGCGCCAGCAGCCAAGATATCGACGAGCGGGCCCTATCCTACAATGAGCAGTTCTTC. Residues: CASSQDIDERALSYNEQFF.

This clonotype has ten or more counts. The chain has TRBV10-1 and TRBJ2-7; the D is unclear. The germline V gene has CDR1 WNHNN and CDR2 SYGVQD (reference sequence). The CDR3 runs 13 residues. Trimming removed 3 bases at V and 7 bases at J, with 13 bases between. The CDR3 bases are TGCGCCAGCAGTGACCCTGCTTGTGGGGAGCAGTACTTC. This codes for CASSDPACGEQYF.

The V and J genes are TRBV2 and TRBJ2-5; the D is unclear. The germline CDR1 and CDR2 sequences are SNHLY and FYNNEI. V lost 9 bases to trimming and J lost 8 bases, with 13 bases between them. This CDR3 comprises 11 residues. The CDR3 coding sequence is TGTGCCAGTACTACCCGAGAAACCCAGTACTTC. Its translation: CASTTRETQYF. The full variable domain, in which reference TRBV2 and TRBJ2-5 provide the parts outside the CDR3, is EPEVTQTPSHQVTQMGQEVILRCVPISNHLYFYWYRQILGQKVEFLVSFYNNEISEKSEIFDDQFSVERPDGSNFTLKIRSTKLEDSAMYFCASTTRETQYFGPGTRLLVL.

There are many counts of this clonotype. The chain employs TRBV9 and TRBJ1-6, with D tentatively TRBD1 (5 bases). The germline CDR1 and CDR2 sequences are SGDLS and YYNGEE. The CDR3 totals 15 residues. V was trimmed by 0 bases and J by 7 bases, leaving 11 bases between them. The CDR3 region has the DNA TGTGCCAGCAGCGTAGAAGGGGCGGAGAATTCACCCCTCCACTTT. Translating it yields CASSVEGAENSPLHF.

V gene TRBV19 combines with J gene TRBJ2-5; D may be TRBD2 (5 bases). The germline CDR1 and CDR2 sequences are LNHDA and SQIVND (reference sequence). The ends were cut back, 5 bases at V and 5 bases at J, with 15 bases in the middle. The CDR3 extends over 14 amino acids. CDR3 nucleotide sequence: TGTGCCAGTAGTCCCTGGAGGAGTCCCGAGACCCAGTACTTC. Protein: CASSPWRSPETQYF.